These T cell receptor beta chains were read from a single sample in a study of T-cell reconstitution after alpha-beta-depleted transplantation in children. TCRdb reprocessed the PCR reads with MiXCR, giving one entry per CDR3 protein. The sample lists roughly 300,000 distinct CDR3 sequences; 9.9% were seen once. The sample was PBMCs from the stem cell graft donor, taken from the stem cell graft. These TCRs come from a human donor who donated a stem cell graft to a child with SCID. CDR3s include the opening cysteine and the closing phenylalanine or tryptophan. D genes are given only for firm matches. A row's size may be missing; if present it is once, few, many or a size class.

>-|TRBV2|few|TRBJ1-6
TGTGCCAGCAGTGAAAGGAGCTCCTATAATTCACCCCTCCACTTT
CASSERSSYNSPLHF
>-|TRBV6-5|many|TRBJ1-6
TGTGCCAGCGGCTCTCGGGGGGCAGCCTTTAATTCACCCCTCCACTTT
CASGSRGAAFNSPLHF
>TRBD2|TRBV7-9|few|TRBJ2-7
TGTGCCAGCAGCCCCCGGACTAGCGGGGGCCTCCCCTACGAGCAGTACTTC
CASSPRTSGGLPYEQYF
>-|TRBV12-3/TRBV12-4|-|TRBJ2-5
TGTGCCAGCAGTTTGCAGCAGTCCTGGAGGGAGACCCAGTACTTC
CASSLQQSWRETQYF
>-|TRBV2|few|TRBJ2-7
TGTGCCAGCACTGTCATGACAGGATCCTACGAGCAGTACTTC
CASTVMTGSYEQYF
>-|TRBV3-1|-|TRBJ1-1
TGTGCCAGCAGCCCCTCGCCGCCCCGTCACGCTGAAGCTTTCTTT
CASSPSPPRHAEAFF
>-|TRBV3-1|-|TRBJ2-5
TGTGCCAGCAGCCAAGAGAGTAGGGAGACCCAGTACTTC
CASSQESRETQYF
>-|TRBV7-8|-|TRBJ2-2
TGTGCCAGCAGCGGGAAAGGTGCGAACACCGGGGAGCTGTTTTTT
CASSGKGANTGELFF
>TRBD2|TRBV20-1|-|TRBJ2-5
TGCAGTGCTAGAGGGGGACTAGCGGGGGGGCGAGAGACCCAGTACTTC
CSARGGLAGGRETQYF
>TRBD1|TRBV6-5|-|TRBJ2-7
TGTGCCAGCAGTTTCTGGGACAGGGGCCACGAGCAGTACTTC
CASSFWDRGHEQYF
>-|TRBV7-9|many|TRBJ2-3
TGTGCCAGCAGCTTATTCCCCGCACTAGTGTCAGATACGCAGTATTTT
CASSLFPALVSDTQYF
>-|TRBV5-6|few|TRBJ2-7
TGTGCCAGCAAGGAGGAGCTAGCTCCCGCCTCTGGTGTCGAGCAGTACTTC
CASKEELAPASGVEQYF
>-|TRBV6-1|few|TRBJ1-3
TGTGCCAGCAGCACCACAGGGAAGGACACCATATATTTT
CASSTTGKDTIYF
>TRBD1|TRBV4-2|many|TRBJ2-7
TGTGCCAGCAGCTTACGGACAGGGGAGTACGAGCAGTACTTC
CASSLRTGEYEQYF
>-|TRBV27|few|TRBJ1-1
TGTGCCAGCAGTCTGTGGGCGGGAAACACTGAAGCTTTCTTT
CASSLWAGNTEAFF
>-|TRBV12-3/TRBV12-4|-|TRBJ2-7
TGTGCCAGCAGTTTGGAGGGGCTAGCCTACGAGCAGTACTTC
CASSLEGLAYEQYF
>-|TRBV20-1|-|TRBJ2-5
TGCAGCGGGGTTCTTCAAGAGACCCAGTACTTC
CSGVLQETQYF
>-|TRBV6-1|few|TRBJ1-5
TGTGCCAGCAGTGCGGTAAGGGTTCAGCCCCAGCATTTT
CASSAVRVQPQHF
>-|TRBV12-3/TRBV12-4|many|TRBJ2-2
TGTGCCAGCAGCATACGGACGCCCACCGGGGAGCTGTTTTTT
CASSIRTPTGELFF
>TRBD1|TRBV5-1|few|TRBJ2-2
TGCGCCAGCAGCCTCGGGACAGGGGAATCGGGCGGGGAGCTGTTTTTT
CASSLGTGESGGELFF
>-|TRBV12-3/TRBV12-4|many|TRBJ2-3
TGTGCCAGCAGTTTAGACAGCAGCCCTGGGAGGCGCACAGATACGCAGTATTTT
CASSLDSSPGRRTDTQYF